Presented here are 21 T cell receptor beta chains from one specimen sequenced in a study of blood T cells in healthy people across ages. Sample-barcoded 5' priming and a J-beta primer mix drove a second PCR of roughly 6 to 12 cycles. MiXCR, applied by TCRdb to the 5' RACE reads, yields one record per CDR3 protein. The top ten hold 23% of the sample, which has some 1.8 million distinct CDR3 sequences, about two fifths seen once. The sample comprised blood. The receptors derive from a human donor in good health.

This clonotype was observed a few times. This chain joins TRBV12-3 or TRBV12-4 and TRBJ2-3, with D possibly being TRBD1 or TRBD2 (5 bases each). CDR3 size: 17 residues. Trimming pared 5 bases from V and 4 bases from J, leaving 22 bases between. CDR3 region: CASSQGTLLGSADTQYF. The CDR3 DNA follows: TGTGCCAGCAGTCAAGGGACGTTACTAGGAAGCGCAGATACGCAGTATTTT.

The CDR3: CASWGASYEQYF. The CDR3 nucleotides read TGTGCCAGTTGGGGGGCCTCCTACGAGCAGTACTTC. The chain joins TRBV6-6 to TRBJ2-7, with D perhaps assigned TRBD1 or TRBD2 (6 bases each). CDR3 length: 12 amino acids. V lost 9 bases, J lost 0 bases, and 9 bases lay in between. Germline V lookup: CDR1 MNHNY, CDR2 SVGAGI (reference sequence).

This chain joins TRBV5-1 and TRBJ1-2; D may be TRBD1 (5 bases). CDR3 length: 19 residues. Germline-derived CDR1 and CDR2 are SGHRS and YFSETQ. Trimming shortened V by 3 bases and J by 8 bases, and 32 bases separated the two germline ends. CDR3 nucleotides: TGCGCCAGCAGCTACCCTGACAGCGAACAGCCTGATGCTAATATGGGCTACACCTTC. Translation: CASSYPDSEQPDANMGYTF.

This clonotype was picked up a small number of times. The chain employs TRBV29-1 and TRBJ1-1; maybe TRBD1 (5 bases). V was shortened by 5 bases and J by 5 bases, with 15 bases between the two germline ends. The CDR3 is 13 amino acids. In germline, CDR1 is SQVTM, CDR2 ANQGSEA. This chain's CDR3 is CSVWTGGWTEAFF. DNA for the CDR3: TGCAGCGTTTGGACGGGGGGGTGGACTGAAGCTTTCTTT.

The chain employs TRBV20-1 and TRBJ1-5; 10 bases align to TRBD1. In germline, CDR1 is DFQATT, CDR2 SNEGSKA (reference sequence). V dropped 6 bases and J dropped 2; count of bases not matched to a gene: 7. The CDR3 is made up of 15 amino acids. CDR3 sequence (DNA): TGCAGTGCGTCCGGGACAGGGGTTGGCAATCAGCCCCAGCATTTT. Amino acids: CSASGTGVGNQPQHF.

The chain carries TRBV27 and TRBJ1-6, with D unresolved. V gave up 8 bases and J gave up 7 bases, with 18 bases separating them. CDR1 is MNHEY and CDR2 is SMNVEV in the germline V gene (reference sequence). The CDR3 has 15 amino acids. The CDR3 sequence is CASSIDALPNSPLHF. CDR3 sequence (DNA): TGTGCCAGCTCGATTGATGCCCTTCCGAATTCACCCCTCCACTTT.

The gene calls are TRBV5-1 and TRBJ2-7, with D tentatively TRBD1 (6 bases). The V gene's germline CDR1 is SGHRS and CDR2 YFSETQ. CDR3 length equals 13 residues. Trimming removed 1 base from V and 5 bases from J, with 10 bases in between. CDR3 in amino acids: CASSLIGGDEQYF. DNA of the CDR3: TGCGCCAGCAGCTTGATAGGGGGAGACGAGCAGTACTTC. Full variable domain (outside the CDR3, taken from reference TRBV5-1 and TRBJ2-7): KAGVTQTPRYLIKTRGQQVTLSCSPISGHRSVSWYQQTPGQGLQFLFEYFSETQRNKGNFPGRFSGRQFSNSRSEMNVSTLELGDSALYLCASSLIGGDEQYFGPGTRLTVT.

This clonotype was seen more than once but under ten times. A read error may account for a junction end that differs from germline. The chain links TRBV6-5 to TRBJ2-5, with D maybe TRBD1 (5 bases). This CDR3 is 13 amino acids long. Germline V lookup: CDR1 MNHEY, CDR2 SVGAGI. CDR3 nucleotide sequence: TGTGTCAGCACCCCGGACATCCAAGAGACCCAGTACTTC. It specifies CVSTPDIQETQYF.

V is TRBV20-1 and J is TRBJ2-4; D possibly corresponds to TRBD2 (7 bases). Germline lookup yields CDR1 DFQATT and CDR2 SNEGSKA (reference sequence). The CDR3 is 17 residues long. V was cut by 2 bases and J by 6 bases, with 23 bases left in between. CDR3 protein: CSARQFRGGDGRNIQYF. The CDR3 nucleotides read TGCAGTGCTAGACAATTTAGGGGGGGGGATGGTAGAAACATTCAGTACTTC.

Only one count was recorded for this clonotype. The V gene is TRBV12-3 or TRBV12-4, the J gene TRBJ2-5, with no clear D. CDR3 length: 11 residues. V lost 6 bases and J 11 bases, leaving 13 bases between the germline ends. The CDR3 bases are TGTGCCAGCAGCTTCAGCTACGGGCAGTACTTC. Encoded protein: CASSFSYGQYF.

This chain joins TRBV7-2 and TRBJ2-3; possibly TRBD1 or TRBD2 for D (6 bases each). The CDR3 contains 14 residues. V was trimmed by 6 bases and J by 4 bases, leaving 14 bases between them. Germline V gives CDR1 SGHTA, CDR2 FQGNSA. DNA of the CDR3: TGTGCCAGCAGTAGGAGGGGGTCGGCAGATACGCAGTATTTT. It is translated as CASSRRGSADTQYF. The whole variable domain, remainder taken from reference TRBV7-2 and TRBJ2-3, is GAGVSQSPSNKVTEKGKDVELRCDPISGHTALYWYRQSLGQGLEFLIYFQGNSAPDKSGLPSDRFSAERTGGSVSTLTIQRTQQEDSAVYLCASSRRGSADTQYFGPGTRLTVL.

The V gene is TRBV10-3, the J gene TRBJ2-3; TRBD1 aligns across 10 bases. CDR3 size: 14 residues. V lost 8 bases, J lost 6 bases, and 8 bases stayed unmatched. The germline V gene encodes CDR1 ENHRY and CDR2 SYGVKD. CDR3 residues: CAIRTGGEFDTQYF. The CDR3, as DNA: TGTGCCATCCGGACAGGGGGGGAGTTCGATACGCAGTATTTT.

Note on this clonotype: A much bigger clone sits one base away, suggesting this may be a read error. This chain links TRBV7-2 with TRBJ2-5; 9 bases align to TRBD1. This CDR3 contains 15 residues. Trimming cost V 4 bases and J 4 bases; bases outside gene matches: 7. Germline V gene data show CDR1 as SGHTA and CDR2 as FQGNSA. For the CDR3, the DNA is TGTGCCAGCAGCTGGGACAGGGCCTACCGAGAGACCCAGTACTTC. Translated, it gives CASSWDRAYRETQYF.

This chain connects TRBV20-1 to TRBJ2-3; TRBD2 agrees at 16 bases. The germline CDR1 and CDR2 sequences are DFQATT and SNEGSKA (reference sequence). The CDR3 loop spans 17 amino acids. V shed 6 bases and J 4 bases; nucleotides not matched to a gene: 10. This chain's CDR3 is CSAGLAGGSVRADTQYF. The CDR3 DNA reads TGCAGTGCGGGACTAGCGGGGGGGAGCGTTAGGGCAGATACGCAGTATTTT.

This clonotype occurred once. The J gene is TRBJ2-3, the V gene TRBV5-1; 8 nucleotides agree with TRBD1. Trimming took 3 bases from V and 5 from J; bases not matched to a gene: 11. The CDR3 runs to 16 residues. Germline loops: CDR1 SGHRS, CDR2 YFSETQ. CDR3 sequence (DNA): TGCGCCAGCAGCTGGCTAGGGACAGGACCACAAGATACGCAGTATTTT. Its protein is CASSWLGTGPQDTQYF.

Notes on this clonotype: With a much larger clone just one base away, this may be a read error. The chain couples TRBV4-3 to TRBJ2-7, with D unclear. This CDR3 is built from 15 residues. Germline V gene lookup returns CDR1 LGHNA and CDR2 YSLEER. V gave up 3 bases and J gave up 0 bases, with 12 bases separating them. In DNA, the CDR3 is TGCGCCAGCAGCCATAACGTACAGAGCTCCTACGAGCAGTACTTC. As protein: CASSHNVQSSYEQYF.

V and J are TRBV7-3 and TRBJ2-3, with D perhaps TRBD1 (6 bases). V shed 4 bases and J shed 2 bases, with 13 bases lying between them. Germline V gives CDR1 SGHTA, CDR2 FQGTGA. The CDR3 spans 15 residues. DNA for the CDR3: TGTGCCAGCAGCTCCATGACAGGATACACAGATACGCAGTATTTT. Amino acids: CASSSMTGYTDTQYF.

V is TRBV4-2 and J is TRBJ2-6; D may be TRBD2 (6 bases). CDR3 length: 19 residues. Germline CDR1 reads LGHNA; CDR2 reads YNFKEQ. V was clipped by 3 bases and J by 4 bases, with 22 bases between them. As DNA, the CDR3 is TGTGCCAGCAGCCATGGGGGGAGGACACTTAACACCGGGGCCAACGTCCTGACTTTC. Its protein product is CASSHGGRTLNTGANVLTF.

The chain recombines TRBV4-3 with TRBJ1-1; TRBD1 is a possible D gene (6 bases). CDR3 length: 14 amino acids. With 5 bases removed from V and 3 bases from J, the gap between germline ends came to 13 bases. Germline V gives CDR1 LGHNA, CDR2 YSLEER. The CDR3 loop reads CASSKTGRDTEAFF. The CDR3 coding sequence is TGCGCCAGCAGCAAAACAGGGAGGGACACTGAAGCTTTCTTT.

The CDR3: CASSFGTGGGFGYTF. CDR3 in DNA: TGTGCCAGCAGTTTTGGGACAGGGGGGGGATTTGGCTACACCTTC. The chain couples TRBV12-3 or TRBV12-4 to TRBJ1-2, with TRBD1 matching over 11 bases. The CDR3 is made up of 15 amino acids. Trimming took 3 bases from V and 7 from J; bases not matched to a gene: 7.

The chain joins TRBV20-1 to TRBJ2-4, with 10 bases fitting TRBD1. The J call may be faulty, since TRBJ2-7 better matches the DNA end. CDR3 length equals 14 residues. Germline-derived CDR1 and CDR2 are DFQATT and SNEGSKA (reference sequence). The CDR3 DNA reads as TGCAGTGCTGTTTCCCGGGACAGGGGCTACGAGCAGTACTTC. It is translated as CSAVSRDRGYEQYF.